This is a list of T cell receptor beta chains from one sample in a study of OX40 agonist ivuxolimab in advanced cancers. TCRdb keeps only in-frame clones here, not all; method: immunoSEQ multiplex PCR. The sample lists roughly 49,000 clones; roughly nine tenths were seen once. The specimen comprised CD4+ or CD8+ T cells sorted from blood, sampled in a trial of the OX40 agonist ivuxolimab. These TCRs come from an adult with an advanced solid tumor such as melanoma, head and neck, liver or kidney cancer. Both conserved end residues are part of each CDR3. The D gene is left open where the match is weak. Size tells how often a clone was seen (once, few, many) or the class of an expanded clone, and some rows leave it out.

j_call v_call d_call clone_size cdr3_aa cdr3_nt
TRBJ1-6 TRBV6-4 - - CASRGPVGGMGYSPLHF TGTGCCAGCCGCGGCCCGGTAGGGGGTATGGGGTATTCACCCCTCCACTTT
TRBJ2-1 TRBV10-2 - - CASSEGVASEQFF TGCGCCAGCAGTGAGGGGGTAGCGAGTGAGCAGTTCTTC
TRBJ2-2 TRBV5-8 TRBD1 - CASSSRTGSTGELFF TGTGCCAGCAGCTCACGGACAGGGAGCACCGGGGAGCTGTTTTTT
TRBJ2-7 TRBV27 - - CASSSVGPYEQYF TGTGCCAGCAGTTCGGTGGGACCTTACGAGCAGTACTTC
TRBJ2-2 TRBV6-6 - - CASSAGETNTGELFF TGTGCCAGCAGTGCAGGGGAGACGAACACCGGGGAGCTGTTTTTT
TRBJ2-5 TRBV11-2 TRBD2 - CASSLVASGNHETQYF TGTGCCAGCAGCTTAGTGGCTAGCGGGAATCACGAGACCCAGTACTTC
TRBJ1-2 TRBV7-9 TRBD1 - CASSLFLSWDSALSMAITF TGTGCCAGCAGCTTATTTTTATCTTGGGACAGCGCTCTATCTATGGCTATTACCTTC
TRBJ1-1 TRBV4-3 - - CASSQEHGSTEAFF TGCGCCAGCAGCCAAGAACACGGTAGCACTGAAGCTTTCTTT
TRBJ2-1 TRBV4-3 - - CASSQGQTNEQFF TGCGCCAGCAGCCAAGGGCAGACAAATGAGCAGTTCTTC
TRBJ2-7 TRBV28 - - CASSLGGSQEWEQYF TGTGCCAGCAGTTTAGGGGGATCGCAAGAGTGGGAGCAGTACTTC
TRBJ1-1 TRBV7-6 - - CASSWTVNTEAFF TGTGCCAGCAGCTGGACAGTGAACACTGAAGCTTTCTTT
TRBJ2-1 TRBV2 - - CASSVLYNEQFF TGTGCCAGCAGTGTCCTATACAATGAGCAGTTCTTC
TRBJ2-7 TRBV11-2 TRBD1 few CASSHDRGRVGMKQYF TGTGCCAGCAGCCACGACAGGGGGCGCGTCGGGATGAAGCAGTACTTC
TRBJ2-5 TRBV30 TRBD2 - CAWSVAGGAETQYF TGTGCCTGGAGTGTAGCGGGAGGAGCGGAGACCCAGTACTTC
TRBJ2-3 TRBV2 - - CASSEGGTFSTDTQYF TGTGCCAGCAGTGAAGGCGGTACGTTTAGCACAGATACGCAGTATTTT
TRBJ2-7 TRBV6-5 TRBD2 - CASSYSGLVLEQYF TGTGCCAGCAGTTACTCGGGACTAGTCCTCGAGCAGTACTTC
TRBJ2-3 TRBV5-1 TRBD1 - CASSPGQGTDTQYF TGCGCCAGCAGCCCAGGACAGGGAACAGATACGCAGTATTTT
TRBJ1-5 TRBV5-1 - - CASSLGTDGNQPQHF TGCGCCAGCAGCTTGGGGACAGACGGCAATCAGCCCCAGCATTTT
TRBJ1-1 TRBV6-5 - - CASSFVGEAFF TGTGCCAGCAGCTTTGTAGGTGAAGCTTTCTTT
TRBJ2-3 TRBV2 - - CASSERNSGGAAQYF TGTGCCAGCAGTGAAAGAAATTCCGGGGGAGCAGCGCAGTATTTT
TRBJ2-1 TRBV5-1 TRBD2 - CASLPGPGTSGNEQFF TGCGCCAGCCTCCCCGGCCCCGGGACTAGCGGGAATGAGCAGTTCTTC
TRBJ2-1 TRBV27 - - CASSFLGASYNEQFF TGTGCCAGCAGTTTTCTGGGGGCGTCCTACAATGAGCAGTTCTTC
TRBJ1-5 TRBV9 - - CASSVGYNQPQHF TGTGCCAGCAGCGTAGGGTACAATCAGCCCCAGCATTTT
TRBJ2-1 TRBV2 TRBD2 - CATQGRLAGLSEQFF TGTGCCACCCAGGGGAGGCTAGCGGGTCTGTCTGAGCAGTTCTTC
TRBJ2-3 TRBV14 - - CASSRVSETDTQYF TGTGCCAGCAGCCGGGTCTCCGAGACAGATACGCAGTATTTT
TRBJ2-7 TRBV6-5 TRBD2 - CASSRTSSYEQYF TGTGCCAGCAGTCGGACTAGCTCCTACGAGCAGTACTTC
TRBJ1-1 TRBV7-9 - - CASSQQVNTEAFF TGTGCCAGCAGCCAACAGGTGAACACTGAAGCTTTCTTT
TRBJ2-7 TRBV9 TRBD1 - CASSYDRGGYEQYF TGTGCCAGCAGCTATGACAGGGGGGGCTACGAGCAGTACTTC
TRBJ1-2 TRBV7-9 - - CASSPGQFNGYTF TGTGCCAGCAGCCCGGGACAATTCAATGGCTACACCTTC
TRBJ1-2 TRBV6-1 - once CASRGYEDGYTF TGTGCCAGCAGGGGGTATGAGGATGGCTACACCTTC
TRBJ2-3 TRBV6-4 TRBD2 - CASSTSGGATDTQYF TGTGCCAGCAGTACTAGCGGGGGGGCCACAGATACGCAGTATTTT
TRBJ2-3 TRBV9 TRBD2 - CASSVVGGREDTQYF TGTGCCAGCAGCGTAGTGGGCGGGAGGGAAGATACGCAGTATTTT
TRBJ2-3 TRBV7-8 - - CASSLVARKTDTQYF TGTGCCAGCAGCTTAGTAGCGCGGAAGACAGATACGCAGTATTTT
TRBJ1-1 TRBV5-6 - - CASSLVAGNTEAFF TGTGCCAGCAGCTTGGTGGCAGGGAACACTGAAGCTTTCTTT
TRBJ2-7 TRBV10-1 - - CASSESSAGTGAYEQYF TGCGCCAGCAGTGAGTCGTCCGCGGGGACCGGGGCCTACGAGCAGTACTTC
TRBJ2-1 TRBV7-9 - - CASRGVANYSYNEQFF TGTGCCAGCAGGGGTGTGGCGAACTACTCCTACAATGAGCAGTTCTTC
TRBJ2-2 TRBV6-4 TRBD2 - CASSVSSSGDGGELFF TGTGCCAGCAGTGTTTCCTCAAGCGGGGATGGAGGGGAGCTGTTTTTT
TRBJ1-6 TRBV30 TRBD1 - CAWKGQEAPLHF TGTGCCTGGAAGGGACAGGAGGCACCCCTCCACTTT
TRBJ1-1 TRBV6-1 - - CASSEHGQNTEAFF TGTGCCAGCAGTGAACATGGACAGAACACTGAAGCTTTCTTT
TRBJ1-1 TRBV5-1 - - CASRQNTEAFF TGCGCCAGCCGACAGAACACTGAAGCTTTCTTT
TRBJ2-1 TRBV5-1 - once CASSFDSPSYNEQFF TGCGCCAGCAGCTTTGACAGCCCCTCCTACAATGAGCAGTTCTTC
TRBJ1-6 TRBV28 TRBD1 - CASRLLLLQGADNSPLHF TGTGCCAGCAGGTTATTATTGTTACAGGGGGCCGATAATTCACCCCTCCACTTT